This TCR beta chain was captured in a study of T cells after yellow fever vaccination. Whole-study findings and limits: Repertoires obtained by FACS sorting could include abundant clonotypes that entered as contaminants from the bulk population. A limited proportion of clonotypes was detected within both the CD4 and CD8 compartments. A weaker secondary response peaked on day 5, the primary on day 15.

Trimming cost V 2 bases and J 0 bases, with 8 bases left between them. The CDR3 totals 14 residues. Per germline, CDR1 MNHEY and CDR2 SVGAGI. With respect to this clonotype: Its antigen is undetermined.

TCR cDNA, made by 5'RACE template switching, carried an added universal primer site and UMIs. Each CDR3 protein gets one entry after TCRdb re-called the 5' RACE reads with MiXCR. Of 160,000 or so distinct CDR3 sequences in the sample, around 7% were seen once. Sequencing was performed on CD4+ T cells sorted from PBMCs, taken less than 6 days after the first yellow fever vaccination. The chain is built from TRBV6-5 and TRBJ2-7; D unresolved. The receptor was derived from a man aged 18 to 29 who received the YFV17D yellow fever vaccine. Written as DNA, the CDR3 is TGTGCCAGCAGTTACGGACCTGACTCCTACGAGCAGTACTTC. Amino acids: CASSYGPDSYEQYF.